The 23 T cell receptor beta chains below come from one sample, sequenced in a study of chemoradiotherapy in HPV16-positive cancers. Clones were sequenced by immunoSEQ multiplex PCR, and TCRdb holds only the in-frame ones, with some missing. The table shows 25,000 to 35,000 clones, with approximately 88% occurring only once. The sequencing used blood, collected from a patient who underwent chemoradiotherapy. The origin of the receptors is a human donor with HPV-associated anogenital cancer.

The V gene is TRBV5-4, the J gene TRBJ1-4; no clear D. The CDR3 consists of 15 residues. Germline lookup yields CDR1 SGHNT and CDR2 YYREEE (reference sequence). The germline V and J ends were trimmed by 4 bases and 0 bases, with 10 bases remaining between them. CDR3 bases: TGTGCCAGCAGCCCGACGGGTGCAACTAATGAAAAACTGTTTTTT. Protein: CASSPTGATNEKLFF.

A single count supports this clone. The rearrangement links TRBV15 to TRBJ1-6; D is uncertain. Looked up from germline, CDR1 is LNHNV and CDR2 is YYDKDF (reference sequence). Trimming cost V 1 base and J 4 bases, with 8 bases left between them. CDR3 length equals 15 residues. For the CDR3, the DNA is TGTGCCACCAGCAGAGCTTTCGGGTATAATTCACCCCTCCACTTT. This gives the protein CATSRAFGYNSPLHF.

The rearrangement joins TRBV5-1 to TRBJ1-2; D is perhaps TRBD1 (6 bases). The germline CDR1 and CDR2 sequences are SGHRS and YFSETQ. Trimming shortened V by 4 bases and J by 1 base, and 20 bases separated the two germline ends. This CDR3 spans 17 amino acids. In DNA, the CDR3 is TGCGCCAGCAGCCCAGGAGGGGGGGCGCGTCGTAACTATGGCTACACCTTC. Its translation is CASSPGGGARRNYGYTF.

The rearrangement links TRBV18 to TRBJ1-1; no reliable D call. The germline CDR1 and CDR2 sequences are KGHSH and LQKENI. This CDR3 is 13 amino acids long. V was cut by 5 bases and J by 0 bases, with 7 bases left in between. CDR3 DNA sequence: TGTGCCAGCTCAGTAGACATGAACACTGAAGCTTTCTTT. The encoded protein is CASSVDMNTEAFF.

In regard to this clone: The junction does not match germline at one end; this may be a read error. CDR3 loop: CASSQEGDLGHRGAVF. CDR3 sequence (DNA): TGTGCCAGCAGCCAAGAAGGGGACTTGGGACACCGGGGAGCTGTTTTT. The V gene is TRBV14, the J gene TRBJ2-2, with D perhaps matching TRBD1 or TRBD2 (6 bases each). This CDR3 has 16 residues. CDR1 SGHDN and CDR2 FVKESK come from the germline V gene.

The V and J genes are TRBV19 and TRBJ1-2, with a weak D call TRBD1 (6 bases). CDR3 size: 15 residues. The germline V gene has CDR1 LNHDA and CDR2 SQIVND (reference sequence). V lost 7 bases, J lost 4 bases, and 19 bases lay in between. The CDR3 DNA follows: TGTGCCAGTACCAAGATGGGGGCAACAGGCTATGGCTACACCTTC. It yields the protein CASTKMGATGYGYTF.

The chain joins TRBV6-6 to TRBJ2-1, with no clear D. Trimming left V 2 bases short and J 8 bases short, with 4 bases between. The CDR3 spans 11 residues. Per germline, CDR1 MNHNY and CDR2 SVGAGI (reference sequence). The CDR3 spells CASSYVDEQFF. The CDR3 DNA reads TGTGCCAGCAGTTACGTGGATGAGCAGTTCTTC.

In its sample, this clone was seen once. V usage is TRBV9 and J usage is TRBJ2-1, with unresolved D. The V end lost 1 base, the J end lost 5 bases, and 16 bases lay between the germline ends. The CDR3 has 16 amino acids. From germline, CDR1 is SGDLS and CDR2 YYNGEE. The DNA for the CDR3 is TGTGCCAGCAGCGTAAACCCTCCCGAAGCTCACAATGAGCAGTTCTTC. Translation gives CASSVNPPEAHNEQFF.

This chain uses TRBV10-3 with TRBJ1-2, with 10 bases aligning to TRBD1. The J segment lost 6 bases and the V segment lost 10 bases, leaving 11 bases of the junction unmatched. Germline V gives CDR1 ENHRY, CDR2 SYGVKD. The CDR3 extends over 14 amino acids. In DNA, the CDR3 is TGTGCCACACACCTATTGGGGACAGGGGATGGCTACACCTTC. It yields the protein CATHLLGTGDGYTF.

The chain carries TRBV29-1 and TRBJ1-1; the D gene is possibly TRBD1 (6 bases). From germline, CDR1 is SQVTM and CDR2 ANQGSEA. The V and J ends lost 2 bases and 8 bases respectively, with 15 bases between them. This CDR3 has 13 amino acids. CDR3 in amino acids: CSVESGMGAEAFF. CDR3 DNA: TGCAGCGTTGAATCAGGGATGGGGGCCGAAGCTTTCTTT.

The rearrangement joins TRBV9 to TRBJ2-5; the match to TRBD2 covers 10 bases. The germline CDR1 and CDR2 sequences are SGDLS and YYNGEE. The CDR3 spans 17 residues. V was clipped by 4 bases and J by 3 bases; unmatched bases: 12. CDR3 sequence (DNA): TGTGCCAGCAGCCTAGACGGGGCCAGCGGGGGGGAAGAGACCCAGTACTTC. This gives the protein CASSLDGASGGEETQYF. The variable domain in full, with the rest retrieved from reference TRBV9 and TRBJ2-5, is DSGVTQTPKHLITATGQRVTLRCSPRSGDLSVYWYQQSLDQGLQFLIQYYNGEERAKGNILERFSAQQFPDLHSELNLSSLELGDSALYFCASSLDGASGGEETQYFGPGTRLLVL.

This clone appeared a few times. The chain employs TRBV7-9 and TRBJ1-5, with 7 bases matching TRBD1. Trimming at V came to 3 bases and at J to 7 bases, leaving 6 bases not matched to a gene. Germline-derived CDR1 and CDR2 are SEHNR and FQNEAQ (reference sequence). The length of the CDR3 is 14 residues. This CDR3 reads CASSLSGGWQPQHF. CDR3 DNA sequence: TGTGCCAGCAGCTTGTCAGGGGGTTGGCAGCCCCAGCATTTT.

The CDR3: CASSRGETQYF. The CDR3 region has the DNA TGTGCCAGCAGCCGGGGGGAGACCCAGTACTTC. J is TRBJ2-5 and V is TRBV9; perhaps TRBD2 as D (6 bases). V was clipped by 4 bases and J by 5 bases, with 6 bases between them. Germline CDR1 reads SGDLS; CDR2 reads YYNGEE. The CDR3 covers 11 residues.

The CDR3, as DNA: TGCGCCAGCAGCTTGAGCGGGACTAGGGTAGAGACCCAGTACTTC. Encoded protein: CASSLSGTRVETQYF. This sequence joins TRBV5-1 and TRBJ2-5; 8 bases line up with TRBD2. CDR3 length equals 15 residues. Germline loops: CDR1 SGHRS, CDR2 YFSETQ. Losses at the gene ends were 1 base for V and 4 bases for J; bases not matched to a gene: 6.

This chain's CDR3 is CASSEVTSNYGYTF. The CDR3 nucleotides are TGTGCCAGCAGTGAAGTGACATCTAACTATGGCTACACCTTC. V gene TRBV2 combines with J gene TRBJ1-2, with D unclear. V was clipped by 1 base and J by 0 bases, with 6 bases between them. CDR1 is SNHLY and CDR2 is FYNNEI in the germline V gene. The CDR3 is 14 residues long. Combining the CDR3 with reference TRBV2 and TRBJ1-2 gives the whole variable domain EPEVTQTPSHQVTQMGQEVILRCVPISNHLYFYWYRQILGQKVEFLVSFYNNEISEKSEIFDDQFSVERPDGSNFTLKIRSTKLEDSAMYFCASSEVTSNYGYTFGSGTRLTVV.

J is TRBJ1-2 and V is TRBV4-1; D possibly corresponds to TRBD1 (5 bases). This CDR3 region has 15 residues. The germline V gene has CDR1 MGHRA and CDR2 YSYEKL. V was clipped by 0 bases and J by 7 bases, with 15 bases between them. The CDR3 here is CASSQEEREGTGYTF. CDR3 in DNA: TGCGCCAGCAGCCAAGAGGAGAGGGAAGGGACTGGCTACACCTTC.

The chain joins TRBV7-2 to TRBJ1-1; D is uncertain. Looked up from germline, CDR1 is SGHTA and CDR2 is FQGNSA. Trimming took off 6 bases at V and 0 bases at J, with 8 bases between the two ends. The CDR3 consists of 13 residues. CDR3 DNA sequence: TGTGCCAGCAGGTCTCAAGTGAACACTGAAGCTTTCTTT. Translated: CASRSQVNTEAFF. Filled out from reference TRBV7-2 and TRBJ1-1, the complete variable domain reads GAGVSQSPSNKVTEKGKDVELRCDPISGHTALYWYRQSLGQGLEFLIYFQGNSAPDKSGLPSDRFSAERTGGSVSTLTIQRTQQEDSAVYLCASRSQVNTEAFFGQGTRLTVV.

The chain has TRBV5-4 and TRBJ1-1; weak D call: TRBD1 (5 bases). CDR1 and CDR2 from the germline V gene are SGHNT and YYREEE (reference sequence). The CDR3 consists of 15 residues. The V end lost 1 base, the J end lost 2 bases, and 12 bases lay between the germline ends. The CDR3 reads CASSLYIGGNTEAFF. The CDR3 DNA follows: TGTGCCAGCAGCTTGTATATTGGGGGAAACACTGAAGCTTTCTTT.

The chain links TRBV5-4 to TRBJ2-1; D is perhaps TRBD1 or TRBD2 (6 bases each). This CDR3 has 15 residues. Trimming left V 4 bases short and J 5 bases short, with 16 bases between. CDR1 is SGHNT, CDR2 YYREEE, per germline (reference sequence). The CDR3 spells CASSRVGGPNNEQFF. Here the CDR3 DNA reads TGTGCCAGCAGCAGGGTGGGGGGCCCAAACAATGAGCAGTTCTTC.

The CDR3 protein is CASSPERVFTGTDTQYF. CDR3 DNA sequence: TGTGCCAGCAGCCCCGAACGGGTCTTTACGGGCACAGATACGCAGTATTTT. This rearrangement joins TRBV7-2 to TRBJ2-3; no definite D call. This CDR3 region has 17 residues. Germline V gene sequence: CDR1 SGHTA, CDR2 FQGNSA. V was pared by 5 bases and J by 1 base, with 19 bases between.

The count of this clone is one. The chain links TRBV5-1 to TRBJ2-5; no reliable D call. Germline V CDR1 and CDR2: SGHRS, YFSETQ. This CDR3 is 11 amino acids long. V shed 2 bases and J shed 1 base, with 0 bases lying between them. The CDR3 bases are TGCGCCAGCAGCTTCCAAGAGACCCAGTACTTC. This codes for CASSFQETQYF. Full variable domain (rest looked up from reference TRBV5-1 and TRBJ2-5): KAGVTQTPRYLIKTRGQQVTLSCSPISGHRSVSWYQQTPGQGLQFLFEYFSETQRNKGNFPGRFSGRQFSNSRSEMNVSTLELGDSALYLCASSFQETQYFGPGTRLLVL.

This clone was observed once. The V gene is TRBV7-6, the J gene TRBJ2-5; 10 bases line up with TRBD1. CDR3 length: 16 amino acids. Germline lookup yields CDR1 SGHVS and CDR2 FNYEAQ. J gave up 1 base and V 3 bases, and 5 bases lay outside the gene matches. Here the CDR3 DNA reads TGTGCCAGCAGCTTGGGGACAGGGGTGAGCCAAGAGACCCAGTACTTC. It yields the protein CASSLGTGVSQETQYF.

The rearrangement links TRBV19 to TRBJ1-2; maybe TRBD1 (6 bases). Trimming pared 10 bases from V and 2 bases from J, leaving 17 bases between. The CDR3 is 14 amino acids. Germline V CDR1 and CDR2: LNHDA, SQIVND (reference sequence). CDR3 region: CATTYGTPNYGYTF. The CDR3 DNA reads TGTGCCACCACCTATGGGACACCCAACTATGGCTACACCTTC. Full variable domain (rest looked up from reference TRBV19 and TRBJ1-2): DGGITQSPKYLFRKEGQNVTLSCEQNLNHDAMYWYRQDPGQGLRLIYYSQIVNDFQKGDIAEGYSVSREKKESFPLTVTSAQKNPTAFYLCATTYGTPNYGYTFGSGTRLTVV.